A single sample is the source of the 21 T cell receptor beta chains below, sequenced in a study of spatial heterogeneity in lung cancer. TCRdb called the 5' RACE reads again in MiXCR, with one record for every CDR3 protein. The sample yields some 17,000 distinct CDR3 sequences, over 20% seen once. Time point specified: sample taken at primary tumor resection. Whole RNA was taken from tumor, nontumor lung or frozen PBMC; it was then sequenced unsorted. The sample here was PBMCs, taken at surgery. These receptor sequences come from a female donor with early-stage non-small cell lung cancer.

There are many counts of this clonotype. The CDR3 sequence: CASRRQGAYEQYF. CDR3 DNA sequence: TGTGCCAGTAGACGGCAGGGGGCTTACGAGCAGTACTTC. J is TRBJ2-7 and V is TRBV19; 8 nucleotides agree with TRBD1. Germline V CDR1 and CDR2: LNHDA, SQIVND (reference sequence). The CDR3 extends over 13 amino acids. Losses at the gene ends were 6 bases for V and 4 bases for J; bases not matched to a gene: 5.

This clonotype was seen at least ten times. The chain uses TRBV19 and TRBJ2-1, with TRBD2 matching 8 bases. The CDR3 spans 18 residues. Germline lookup yields CDR1 LNHDA and CDR2 SQIVND (reference sequence). Losses at the gene ends were 0 bases for V and 2 bases for J; bases not matched to a gene: 9. The CDR3 coding sequence is TGTGCCAGTAGTATAGATCCTAGGAGCGGGAGAGCCTACAATGAGCAGTTCTTC. This encodes CASSIDPRSGRAYNEQFF.

This clonotype was observed many times. The chain couples TRBV19 to TRBJ2-5, with no clear D. Trimming cost V 5 bases and J 9 bases, with 10 bases left between them. Germline V CDR1 and CDR2: LNHDA, SQIVND (reference sequence). This CDR3 contains 11 residues. The chain's CDR3 is CASSDGRAQYF. The CDR3 DNA reads as TGTGCCAGTAGTGACGGACGGGCCCAGTACTTC.

The chain employs TRBV6-5 and TRBJ2-2; D not resolved. Germline CDR1 is MNHEY and CDR2 is SVGAGI. The CDR3 covers 15 residues. The ends were cut back, 2 bases at V and 0 bases at J, with 7 bases in the middle. The CDR3 sequence: CASSYMASNTGELFF. CDR3 bases: TGTGCCAGCAGTTACATGGCTTCGAACACCGGGGAGCTGTTTTTT.

This clonotype has a count of ten or more. J is TRBJ2-1 and V is TRBV6-2 or TRBV6-3, with TRBD2 matching 10 bases. V was pared by 5 bases and J by 7 bases, with 11 bases of the junction left unmatched. The CDR3 runs to 16 residues. Germline V lookup: CDR1 MNHEY, CDR2 SVGEGT. The CDR3 reads CASSNQREGRRNEQFF. The CDR3 DNA is TGTGCCAGCAGTAACCAGCGGGAGGGCCGCAGGAATGAGCAGTTCTTC.

This clonotype was detected many times. The rearrangement uses TRBV20-1 and TRBJ1-1; 8 nucleotides line up with TRBD1. The germline gives CDR1 DFQATT, CDR2 SNEGSKA (reference sequence). There are 15 residues in the CDR3. J was trimmed by 1 base and V by 6 bases; bases with no gene match: 10. CDR3 residues: CSATGQGGTNTEAFF. The CDR3 DNA sequence: TGCAGTGCCACCGGACAGGGAGGGACGAACACTGAAGCTTTCTTT.

This clonotype was detected ten times or more. The V gene is TRBV28, the J gene TRBJ2-7, with D possibly matching TRBD1 (6 bases). The CDR3 is 15 residues long. CDR1 MDHEN and CDR2 SYDVKM come from the germline V gene. The germline V and J ends were trimmed by 2 bases and 1 base, with 12 bases remaining between them. The CDR3 loop is CASSLGGRESYEQYF. The DNA for the CDR3 is TGTGCCAGCAGTTTAGGGGGCCGGGAATCCTACGAGCAGTACTTC.

This clonotype was observed many times. CDR3 in amino acids: CASSPEAGTNTGELFF. The CDR3 nucleotides read TGCGCCAGCAGCCCCGAAGCGGGGACGAACACCGGGGAGCTGTTTTTT. V gene TRBV5-1 combines with J gene TRBJ2-2; TRBD2 aligns across 7 bases. V gave up 4 bases and J gave up 0 bases; unmatched junction bases: 6. The CDR3 runs to 16 residues. In germline, CDR1 is SGHRS, CDR2 YFSETQ.

This clonotype was counted ten times or more. The rearrangement uses TRBV30 and TRBJ1-1; D is ambiguous. The ends were cut back, 2 bases at V and 0 bases at J, with 10 bases in the middle. The CDR3 is 14 amino acids. In germline, CDR1 is GTSNPN, CDR2 SVGIG (reference sequence). For the CDR3, the DNA is TGTGCCTGGAGTTTAGTGCCTTTGAACACTGAAGCTTTCTTT. Translation: CAWSLVPLNTEAFF. The full variable domain, its missing parts supplied by reference TRBV30 and TRBJ1-1, is SQTIHQWPATLVQPVGSPLSLECTVEGTSNPNLYWYRQAAGRGLQLLFYSVGIGQISSEVPQNLSASRPQDRQFILSSKKLLLSDSGFYLCAWSLVPLNTEAFFGQGTRLTVV.

The chain carries TRBV7-3 and TRBJ2-2, with 7 bases matching TRBD1. Trimming cost V 2 bases and J 1 base; bases outside gene matches: 1. From germline, CDR1 is SGHTA and CDR2 FQGTGA. The CDR3 covers 15 residues. In DNA form, the CDR3 reads TGTGCCAGCAGCTTAGGGGACAGGAACACCGGGGAGCTGTTTTTT. Its protein is CASSLGDRNTGELFF.

By proportion, this clonotype is medium-sized. The chain couples TRBV7-9 to TRBJ2-5; 10 bases map to TRBD2. Germline assignment: CDR1 SEHNR and CDR2 FQNEAQ (reference sequence). This CDR3 has 16 amino acids. V trimming: 2 bases; J trimming: 4 bases; junction bases outside the gene matches: 7. The chain's CDR3 is CASSLLAGVSGETQYF. In DNA form, the CDR3 reads TGTGCCAGCAGCTTACTAGCGGGAGTTTCCGGAGAGACCCAGTACTTC.

In its sample, this clonotype was seen many times. V is TRBV5-1 and J is TRBJ1-2; D gene unclear. The CDR3 is made up of 14 amino acids. V lost 2 bases and J 2 bases, leaving 10 bases between the germline ends. Germline assignment: CDR1 SGHRS and CDR2 YFSETQ. CDR3 DNA: TGCGCCAGCAGCTTCCAGGCGGTCAACTATGGCTACACCTTC. Its protein product is CASSFQAVNYGYTF.

In its sample, this clonotype was seen many times. The gene calls are TRBV6-5 and TRBJ2-7; D is unresolved. CDR1 is MNHEY and CDR2 is SVGAGI in the germline V gene. The CDR3 contains 16 residues. V was shortened by 2 bases and J by 2 bases, with 16 bases between the two germline ends. CDR3 residues: CASSYLPPPGPYEQYF. In DNA, the CDR3 is TGTGCCAGCAGTTACCTTCCCCCCCCCGGTCCCTACGAGCAGTACTTC.

This clonotype was recorded at least ten times. The V and J genes are TRBV9 and TRBJ2-7; D may match TRBD1 or TRBD2 (5 bases each). The V end lost 2 bases, the J end lost 2 bases, and 14 bases lay between the germline ends. CDR1 is SGDLS and CDR2 is YYNGEE in the germline V gene. CDR3 length equals 15 residues. For the CDR3, the DNA is TGTGCCAGCAGCGTTCAGACGGGACCTACCTACGAGCAGTACTTC. Protein: CASSVQTGPTYEQYF.

The chain uses TRBV29-1 and TRBJ2-3, with D possibly being TRBD1 (5 bases). With 1 base removed from V and 4 bases from J, the gap between germline ends came to 9 bases. From germline, CDR1 is SQVTM and CDR2 ANQGSEA. The CDR3 has 13 amino acids. This chain's CDR3 is CSVEVSGPDTQYF. The CDR3 coding sequence is TGCAGCGTTGAAGTTTCAGGGCCAGATACGCAGTATTTT.

This rearrangement joins TRBV11-2 to TRBJ2-3, with D maybe TRBD2 (6 bases). This CDR3 region has 11 residues. Trimming cost V 4 bases and J 14 bases, with 13 bases left between them. Germline loops: CDR1 SGHAT, CDR2 FQNNGV. Here the CDR3 DNA reads TGTGCCAGCAGCTCCGGACTACGGGGGTATTTT. Translation gives CASSSGLRGYF.

In its sample, this clonotype was seen many times. The J gene is TRBJ2-1, the V gene TRBV11-2; TRBD1 or TRBD2 may be the D gene (6 bases each). The CDR3 length is 12 residues. V dropped 6 bases and J dropped 11 bases, with 14 bases sitting between them. Germline V lookup: CDR1 SGHAT, CDR2 FQNNGV. The CDR3 protein is CASSLEGGQQFF. The CDR3 coding sequence is TGTGCCAGCAGTCTAGAGGGGGGACAGCAGTTCTTC.

In this sample, this clonotype turned up many times. The chain combines TRBV2 with TRBJ2-1; possible D gene TRBD2, 6 bases. With 4 bases removed from V and 14 bases from J, the gap between germline ends came to 18 bases. The CDR3 contains 13 residues. CDR1 and CDR2 from the germline V gene are SNHLY and FYNNEI. For the CDR3, the DNA is TGTGCCAGCAGTGGAGGGGACCACGAGCGGGAGTTCTTC. Its protein is CASSGGDHEREFF. Complete variable domain (other parts from reference TRBV2 and TRBJ2-1): EPEVTQTPSHQVTQMGQEVILRCVPISNHLYFYWYRQILGQKVEFLVSFYNNEISEKSEIFDDQFSVERPDGSNFTLKIRSTKLEDSAMYFCASSGGDHEREFFGPGTRLTVL.

By its share, this clonotype is medium-sized. J is TRBJ1-2 and V is TRBV28, with D unresolved. Germline V gene sequence: CDR1 MDHEN, CDR2 SYDVKM. The CDR3 consists of 13 residues. V was trimmed by 2 bases and J by 4 bases, leaving 8 bases between them. The CDR3 DNA follows: TGTGCCAGCAGTTTAGCCGCTTCCTATGGCTACACCTTC. It encodes CASSLAASYGYTF.

This clonotype is categorized as medium-sized. The chain carries TRBV2 and TRBJ2-5; no clear D. The germline V gene encodes CDR1 SNHLY and CDR2 FYNNEI. This CDR3 comprises 13 residues. The germline V and J ends were trimmed by 8 bases and 5 bases, with 15 bases remaining between them. The CDR3: CASSYAVGETQYF. For the CDR3, the DNA is TGTGCCAGCTCTTATGCGGTGGGGGAGACCCAGTACTTC.

The rearrangement uses TRBV28 and TRBJ2-7; D unclear. Trimming pared 6 bases from V and 3 bases from J, leaving 9 bases between. In germline, CDR1 is MDHEN, CDR2 SYDVKM. The CDR3 covers 12 residues. CDR3 DNA: TGTGCCAGCAGGATTAGTGGCTACGAGCAGTACTTC. Translation: CASRISGYEQYF. Full variable domain (outside the CDR3, taken from reference TRBV28 and TRBJ2-7): DVKVTQSSRYLVKRTGEKVFLECVQDMDHENMFWYRQDPGLGLRLIYFSYDVKMKEKGDIPEGYSVSREKKERFSLILESASTNQTSMYLCASRISGYEQYFGPGTRLTVT.